This TCR beta chain was identified in a study of beta chain features in type 1 diabetes. Study conclusions and caveats: For type 1 diabetes patients, VDJ junctions showed fewer insertions and more deletions. A greater similarity of naive, central memory and Treg TCRB repertoires was seen among patients than among healthy donors. Moderate but significant shortening of TCRB CDR3s was recorded in all four CD4+ subsets from Type 1 diabetes patients.

Each sorted population was over 95% pure. The sequenced template was cDNA made from the entire isolated RNA. The method was immunoSEQ multiplex PCR; TCRdb's version includes in-frame clones alone and lacks a portion of them. The table has tens of thousands of clones, approximately 32% seen once. To note about this clone: Its specificity is unknown.

Germline loops: CDR1 MGHRA, CDR2 YSYEKL. The CDR3 extends over 13 amino acids. With 5 bases removed from V and 7 bases from J, the gap between germline ends came to 14 bases. The sequenced sample consisted of stem cell memory CD4+ T cells from blood. This chain connects TRBV4-1 to TRBJ1-2; TRBD1 is a possible D gene (6 bases). The TCR was taken from a woman younger than 35 in good health. The CDR3 reads CASSFQGSPGYTF. The CDR3 DNA follows: TGCGCCAGCAGCTTCCAGGGGTCTCCTGGCTACACCTTC.